Below are 27 T cell receptor beta chains sequenced from a single sample in a study of blood T cells in healthy people across ages. Using a J-beta primer mix together with a sample-barcoded 5' primer, a second PCR was run for roughly 7 to 11 cycles. MiXCR was run by TCRdb on the 5' RACE reads, yielding one entry per CDR3 protein. The table has approximately 2,000,000 distinct CDR3 sequences, roughly 43% seen once. Sequencing was carried out using blood. All receptors come from a human donor in good health.

This clonotype was seen a few times. V usage is TRBV29-1 and J usage is TRBJ1-2; no firm D call. The CDR3 loop spans 13 amino acids. The V end was cut by 4 bases, the J end by 7 bases, with 16 bases between. Germline V gene data show CDR1 as SQVTM and CDR2 as ANQGSEA. CDR3 sequence reads: CSVVRREVFGYTF. As DNA, the CDR3 is TGCAGCGTTGTGAGGCGGGAGGTATTTGGCTACACCTTC.

This clonotype was picked up a small number of times. V is TRBV28 and J is TRBJ1-6; 7 bases match TRBD1. The V gene's germline CDR1 is MDHEN and CDR2 SYDVKM. V gave up 6 bases and J gave up 10 bases; unmatched junction bases: 9. The CDR3 extends over 14 amino acids. This CDR3 reads CASRPGTAGSPLHF. CDR3 sequence (DNA): TGTGCCAGCAGACCCGGGACAGCGGGCTCACCCCTCCACTTT.

Concerning this clonotype itself: The junction departs from germline at one end; a sequencing error may be responsible. V and J are TRBV5-1 and TRBJ2-7; 7 positions match TRBD2. Germline CDR1 SGHRS, CDR2 YFSETQ. The CDR3 runs to 14 residues. This CDR3 reads CAGSPEGGPYEQYF. CDR3 sequence (DNA): TGCGCCGGCAGCCCAGAGGGAGGGCCTTACGAGCAGTACTTC.

The chain couples TRBV7-2 to TRBJ2-1; 14 nucleotides match TRBD2. With V trimmed by 5 bases and J by 6 bases, 3 bases remained unmatched. This CDR3 is built from 15 residues. Germline V CDR1 and CDR2: SGHTA, FQGNSA. CDR3 bases: TGTGCCAGCAGCAGACTAGCGGGGGGGATCAATGAGCAGTTCTTC. Its protein product is CASSRLAGGINEQFF.

The chain is built from TRBV11-2 and TRBJ2-1; D ambiguous. Trimming shortened V by 2 bases and J by 10 bases, and 12 bases separated the two germline ends. CDR1 is SGHAT and CDR2 is FQNNGV in the germline V gene. The CDR3 is 13 amino acids. This chain's CDR3 is CASSLTVKKEQFF. The CDR3 bases are TGTGCCAGCAGCTTAACCGTGAAAAAGGAGCAGTTCTTC.

This clonotype was recorded a few times. J is TRBJ2-7 and V is TRBV20-1; D is perhaps TRBD1 (5 bases). This CDR3 is built from 14 residues. CDR1 is DFQATT, CDR2 SNEGSKA, per germline (reference sequence). Between the trimmed V and J ends, which lost 6 bases and 2 bases, there was a span of 17 bases. CDR3 bases: TGCAGTGCCTATGGTGGCAGGGTGACCTACGAGCAGTACTTC. The encoded protein is CSAYGGRVTYEQYF.

This clonotype was counted a few times. V is TRBV11-2 and J is TRBJ1-2; weak D call: TRBD1 (5 bases). This CDR3 region has 16 residues. Trimming removed 3 bases at V and 7 bases at J, with 21 bases between. Germline V CDR1 and CDR2: SGHAT, FQNNGV. The CDR3 bases are TGTGCCAGCAGCTTGGGGGGTTTGACAGCACCCCGTGGCTACACCTTC. Translation gives CASSLGGLTAPRGYTF.

This clonotype was detected a few times. The chain recombines TRBV5-1 with TRBJ1-6; 8 bases match TRBD1. V trimming: 5 bases; J trimming: 0 bases; junction bases outside the gene matches: 7. This CDR3 comprises 17 residues. The germline gives CDR1 SGHRS, CDR2 YFSETQ. The CDR3 sequence is CASSSGQDSSYNSPLHF. The CDR3 DNA follows: TGCGCCAGCAGTTCGGGACAGGACAGCTCCTATAATTCACCCCTCCACTTT. Drawing the rest from reference TRBV5-1 and TRBJ1-6, the complete variable domain is KAGVTQTPRYLIKTRGQQVTLSCSPISGHRSVSWYQQTPGQGLQFLFEYFSETQRNKGNFPGRFSGRQFSNSRSEMNVSTLELGDSALYLCASSSGQDSSYNSPLHFGNGTRLTVT.

This clonotype was observed at least ten times. The rearrangement uses TRBV29-1 and TRBJ2-7; TRBD1 matches at 11 bases. Germline V CDR1 and CDR2: SQVTM, ANQGSEA. The CDR3 length is 12 residues. After removal of 7 bases from V and 6 bases from J, the junction contained 5 bases not matched to a gene. The DNA of the CDR3 is TGCAGCGGTAGGACAGGGGGCATCGAGCAGTACTTC. This gives the protein CSGRTGGIEQYF.

As for this clonotype: A read error is possible here, since a much larger clone lies one base away. This sequence joins TRBV28 and TRBJ1-2; D is uncertain. Trimming removed 7 bases at V and 6 bases at J, with 15 bases between. This CDR3 is 13 amino acids long. Germline loops: CDR1 MDHEN, CDR2 SYDVKM. CDR3 DNA: TGTGCCAGCATCCCATGGGGTGGCGATGGCTACACCTTC. Residues: CASIPWGGDGYTF.

The chain couples TRBV5-6 to TRBJ2-1, with D unresolved. CDR1 and CDR2 (germline): SGHDT, YYEEEE. V lost 4 bases, J lost 6 bases, and 14 bases lay in between. The CDR3 is made up of 14 amino acids. The CDR3 is CASSPRTRTNEQFF. Written as DNA, the CDR3 is TGTGCCAGCAGCCCCAGGACCCGGACCAATGAGCAGTTCTTC.

This sequence joins TRBV4-3 and TRBJ1-2; TRBD1 agrees at 9 bases. Per the germline V gene, CDR1 is LGHNA and CDR2 is YSLEER. The J segment lost 4 bases and the V segment lost 4 bases, leaving 10 bases of the junction unmatched. This CDR3 has 16 amino acids. The CDR3 sequence: CASSRTSTGGGYGYTF. CDR3 nucleotide sequence: TGCGCCAGCAGCCGCACTTCAACAGGGGGCGGCTATGGCTACACCTTC.

This chain connects TRBV28 to TRBJ1-2; TRBD1 agrees at 8 bases. This CDR3 is built from 15 residues. With 6 bases clipped from V and 2 bases from J, the junction kept 8 bases outside the gene matches. Germline V lookup: CDR1 MDHEN, CDR2 SYDVKM. The CDR3 sequence is CASSNTTGANYGYTF. The CDR3 nucleotides are TGTGCCAGCAGCAACACGACAGGGGCAAACTATGGCTACACCTTC.

The chain uses TRBV12-5 and TRBJ2-5, with 9 bases identical to TRBD1. The CDR3 is 18 amino acids. Germline V gives CDR1 LGHNT, CDR2 FRNRAP. V was pared by 3 bases and J by 1 base, with 12 bases of the junction left unmatched. In nucleotides, the CDR3 is TGTGCTAGTGGTTTACGGACAGGGGAGGGCAATACCCAAGAGACCCAGTACTTC. Amino acid sequence: CASGLRTGEGNTQETQYF.

This chain joins TRBV20-1 and TRBJ2-4; TRBD2 might be the D (5 bases). The DNA end is a closer match to TRBJ2-7, so the J assignment may be wrong. The CDR3 covers 13 residues. The V gene's germline CDR1 is DFQATT and CDR2 SNEGSKA (reference sequence). The CDR3 coding sequence is TGCAGTGCGGAGAGGGAAGGAGGCCCCGAGCAGTACTTC. Its translation is CSAEREGGPEQYF.

The chain recombines TRBV5-1 with TRBJ2-1; no firm D call. CDR1 is SGHRS, CDR2 YFSETQ, per germline. The CDR3 consists of 13 residues. V lost 7 bases and J lost 10, with 18 bases in between. CDR3 sequence (DNA): TGCGCCAGCGACAAGCTTGACTCCTACGAGCAGTTCTTC. Translation: CASDKLDSYEQFF.

This clonotype has more than one count but fewer than ten. The chain joins TRBV25-1 to TRBJ2-7; D call uncertain. This CDR3 spans 13 amino acids. CDR1 and CDR2 from the germline V gene are MGHDK and SYGVNS. Deletions cut 3 bases from V and 5 bases from J, with 11 bases between. CDR3 protein: CASSDWGTHEQYF. The CDR3 DNA sequence: TGTGCCAGCAGTGATTGGGGTACCCACGAGCAGTACTTC.

This clonotype was observed at least ten times. V usage is TRBV29-1 and J usage is TRBJ2-3; D remains unclear. The V end was cut by 4 bases, the J end by 5 bases, with 7 bases between. Germline V lookup: CDR1 SQVTM, CDR2 ANQGSEA. The CDR3 is made up of 11 amino acids. As DNA, the CDR3 is TGCAGCGTTGGGTACGGAGATACGCAGTATTTT. Its protein is CSVGYGDTQYF.

In this sample, this clonotype turned up a few times. The CDR3 coding sequence is TGTGCCACCAGCAACCATAGAAAACTGTTTTTT. It codes for CATSNHRKLFF. The V and J genes are TRBV15 and TRBJ1-4; the D is unclear. CDR3 size: 11 residues. The V gene lost 4 bases and the J gene lost 10 bases, with 7 bases spanning the gap. Germline assignment: CDR1 LNHNV and CDR2 YYDKDF (reference sequence).

This clonotype was detected only a few times. V usage is TRBV29-1 and J usage is TRBJ1-6; 8 bases line up with TRBD1. Trimming at V came to 7 bases and at J to 7 bases, leaving 6 bases not matched to a gene. The CDR3 spans 13 residues. Per germline, CDR1 SQVTM and CDR2 ANQGSEA. This CDR3 is CSGRTGRNSPLHF. CDR3 bases: TGCAGCGGCAGGACAGGGAGGAATTCACCCCTCCACTTT.

The V gene is TRBV5-6, the J gene TRBJ2-7; 7 bases align to TRBD1. CDR3 size: 15 residues. Germline assignment: CDR1 SGHDT and CDR2 YYEEEE. With 1 base clipped from V and 3 bases from J, the junction kept 7 bases outside the gene matches. The CDR3 region has the DNA TGTGCCAGCAGCTTGTGGGGACAGACCCTCTACGAGCAGTACTTC. Translated, it gives CASSLWGQTLYEQYF.

This clonotype has a handful of counts. The genes are TRBV9 and TRBJ2-7; D call uncertain. CDR3 length: 14 amino acids. Between the trimmed V and J ends, which lost 3 bases and 1 base, there was a span of 11 bases. Germline values: CDR1 SGDLS, CDR2 YYNGEE. The CDR3 DNA reads as TGTGCCAGCAGCGCTCCGGACGGTTCCTACGAGCAGTACTTC. Translated, it gives CASSAPDGSYEQYF.

This clonotype was detected only once. The chain uses TRBV5-1 and TRBJ2-5, with D hard to call. Trimming took 7 bases from V and 4 from J, leaving 11 bases between them. Looked up from germline, CDR1 is SGHRS and CDR2 is YFSETQ. The CDR3 is 12 residues long. The CDR3 nucleotides read TGCGCCAGCGGCCCGCCCTCAGAGACCCAGTACTTC. This translates into CASGPPSETQYF.

The chain couples TRBV25-1 to TRBJ1-1; possibly TRBD1 for D (6 bases). The V and J ends lost 7 bases and 3 bases respectively, with 15 bases between them. The CDR3 consists of 14 residues. Germline CDR1 MGHDK, CDR2 SYGVNS. CDR3 sequence reads: CASTQGPVDTEAFF. In DNA form, the CDR3 reads TGTGCCAGCACGCAGGGGCCGGTGGACACTGAAGCTTTCTTT.

The chain employs TRBV29-1 and TRBJ2-3, with 7 bases lining up with TRBD2. From germline, CDR1 is SQVTM and CDR2 ANQGSEA. V shed 3 bases and J 2 bases; nucleotides not matched to a gene: 17. The CDR3 has 18 amino acids. This chain's CDR3 is CSVDNLRRQRGDTDTQYF. DNA of the CDR3: TGCAGCGTTGATAATCTGAGGAGACAGCGGGGCGACACAGATACGCAGTATTTT.

There are a few counts of this clonotype. The chain uses TRBV27 and TRBJ2-7, with 8 bases matching TRBD1. The CDR3 runs 21 residues. Trimming cost V 5 bases and J 4 bases; bases outside gene matches: 28. Germline lookup yields CDR1 MNHEY and CDR2 SMNVEV (reference sequence). Here the CDR3 DNA reads TGTGCCAGCAGTCCGCGGAACTTAGACAGGGGCCTGGCTCTCTGGCTTTACGAGCAGTACTTC. It specifies CASSPRNLDRGLALWLYEQYF.

The V gene is TRBV4-1, the J gene TRBJ1-2; 7 bases line up with TRBD1. CDR1 and CDR2 from the germline V gene are MGHRA and YSYEKL. This CDR3 comprises 14 residues. Unmatched junction bases numbered 6, after V lost 4 bases and J lost 4 bases. CDR3 protein: CASSRTGEAYGYTF. The CDR3 coding sequence is TGCGCCAGCAGCCGGACAGGAGAAGCCTATGGCTACACCTTC.